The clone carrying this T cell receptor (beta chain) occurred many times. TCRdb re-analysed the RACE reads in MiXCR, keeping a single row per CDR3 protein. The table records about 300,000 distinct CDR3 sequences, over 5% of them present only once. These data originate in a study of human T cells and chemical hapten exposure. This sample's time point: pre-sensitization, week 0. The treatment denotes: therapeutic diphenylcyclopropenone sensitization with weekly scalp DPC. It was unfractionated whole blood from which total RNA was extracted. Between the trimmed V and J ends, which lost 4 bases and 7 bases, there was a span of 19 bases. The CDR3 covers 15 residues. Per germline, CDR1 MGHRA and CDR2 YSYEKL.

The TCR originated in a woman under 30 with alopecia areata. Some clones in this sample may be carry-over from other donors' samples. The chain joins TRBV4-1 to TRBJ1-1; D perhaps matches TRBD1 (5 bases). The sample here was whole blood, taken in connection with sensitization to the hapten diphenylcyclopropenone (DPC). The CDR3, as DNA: TGCGCCAGCAGCCCCCCGGGACCCCTCCGCATTGAAGCTTTCTTT. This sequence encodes CASSPPGPLRIEAFF.